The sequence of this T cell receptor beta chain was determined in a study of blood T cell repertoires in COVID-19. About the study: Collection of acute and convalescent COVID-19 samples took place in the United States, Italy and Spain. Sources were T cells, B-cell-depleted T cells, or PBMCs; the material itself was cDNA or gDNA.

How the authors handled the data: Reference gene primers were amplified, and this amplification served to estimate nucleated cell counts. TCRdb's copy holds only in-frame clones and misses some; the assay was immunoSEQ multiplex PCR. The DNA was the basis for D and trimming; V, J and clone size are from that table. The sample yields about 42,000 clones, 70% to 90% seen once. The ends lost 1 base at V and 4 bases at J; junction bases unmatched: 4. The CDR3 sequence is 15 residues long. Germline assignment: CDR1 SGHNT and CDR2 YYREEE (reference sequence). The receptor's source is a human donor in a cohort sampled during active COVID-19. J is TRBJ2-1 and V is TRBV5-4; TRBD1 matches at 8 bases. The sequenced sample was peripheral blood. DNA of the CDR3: TGTGCCAGCAGCTTGCAGGGACAGGAGTACAATGAGCAGTTCTTC. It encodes CASSLQGQEYNEQFF.